This TCR beta chain was recovered during a study of blood T cell repertoires in COVID-19. Study overall: Material from acute and convalescent COVID-19 was sourced from the United States, Italy and Spain.

The CDR3 is made up of 15 amino acids. With V trimmed by 2 bases and J by 6 bases, 7 bases remained unmatched. The V gene's germline CDR1 is MNHEY and CDR2 SVGAGI. As handled by the study authors: Amplifying reference gene primers gave estimates of nucleated cell counts. Clones were read by immunoSEQ multiplex PCR, and TCRdb kept only the in-frame ones, dropping some. From that table come the V and J calls and clone size; the DNA was used to work out D and trimming. The sample lists roughly 130,000 clones, 84% seen once, with approximately 8.9% in the top ten. One Seattle source followed patients from active infection through their disease course.

The TCR sequence derives from a man aged 25 to 40 with COVID-19, enrolled during active disease. J is TRBJ2-1 and V is TRBV6-5; 7 nucleotides line up with TRBD2. Input material: peripheral blood. In DNA, the CDR3 is TGTGCCAGCAGTTACGTGGGAGGGCCGATCAATGAGCAGTTCTTC. This gives the protein CASSYVGGPINEQFF.